The next 32 T cell receptor beta chains were all read from a single sample in a study of brain T cells in children with intractable seizures. Sequencing used immunoSEQ multiplex PCR; TCRdb keeps in-frame clones, though not all of them. The table includes about 40,000 clones, 75% to 95% detected once. Material: peripheral blood, obtained at surgery. These receptors originate from a girl aged 2 to 10 with tuberous sclerosis and intractable seizures.

The chain carries TRBV18 and TRBJ2-3; D is unresolved. Germline CDR1 KGHSH, CDR2 LQKENI. The CDR3 is made up of 13 amino acids. V was trimmed by 3 bases and J by 4 bases, leaving 8 bases between them. CDR3 amino acids: CASSPARPDTQYF. CDR3 nucleotide sequence: TGTGCCAGCTCACCGGCCCGGCCAGATACGCAGTATTTT.

The V call is TRBV5-5, the J call TRBJ1-6; possibly TRBD1 for D (6 bases). The CDR3 runs 15 residues. Germline V lookup: CDR1 SGHKS, CDR2 YYEKEE (reference sequence). V was pared by 4 bases and J by 7 bases, with 15 bases between. The CDR3 protein is CASSLMDSPNSPLHF. The CDR3 DNA follows: TGTGCCAGCAGCCTCATGGACAGCCCAAATTCACCCCTCCACTTT.

The CDR3 loop reads CASSPGQGRGTYNEQFF. In DNA, the CDR3 is TGTGCCAGCTCACCAGGACAGGGGAGAGGGACCTACAATGAGCAGTTCTTC. The chain is built from TRBV18 and TRBJ2-1; TRBD1 matches 9 bases. The CDR3 loop spans 17 amino acids. Per the germline V gene, CDR1 is KGHSH and CDR2 is LQKENI. V lost 2 bases and J lost 2; bases outside the gene matches: 7.

V and J are TRBV18 and TRBJ2-1, with a weak D call TRBD2 (6 bases). Trimming shortened V by 3 bases and J by 9 bases, and 12 bases separated the two germline ends. Germline V gene data show CDR1 as KGHSH and CDR2 as LQKENI. This CDR3 has 13 amino acids. CDR3 loop: CASSPVEGGEQFF. The CDR3 DNA is TGTGCCAGCTCACCGGTTGAGGGAGGTGAGCAGTTCTTC.

A few counts support this clone. V gene TRBV5-1 combines with J gene TRBJ2-7; D ambiguous. The CDR3 has 8 amino acids. CDR1 and CDR2 (germline): SGHRS, YFSETQ. The CDR3 reads CASSLSWV. As DNA, the CDR3 is TGCGCCAGCAGCTTGTCTTGGGTC.

The gene calls are TRBV20-1 and TRBJ1-3, with D perhaps matching TRBD1 (5 bases). Looked up from germline, CDR1 is DFQATT and CDR2 is SNEGSKA (reference sequence). V shed 3 bases and J shed 0 bases, with 21 bases lying between them. This CDR3 contains 18 residues. The CDR3 here is CSASVPYRQFTSGNTIYF. The CDR3, as DNA: TGCAGTGCTAGTGTCCCCTACAGGCAGTTCACCTCTGGAAACACCATATATTTT.

Written as DNA, the CDR3 is TGTGCCAGCCGCCATCTCGAGTCCACTGAAGCTTTCTTT. Protein sequence: CASRHLESTEAFF. The chain links TRBV5-4 to TRBJ1-1; D not resolved. Trimming took 7 bases from V and 4 from J, leaving 14 bases between them. The CDR3 length is 13 residues. Germline V CDR1 and CDR2: SGHNT, YYREEE (reference sequence).

The chain combines TRBV2 with TRBJ1-5, with D uncertain. There are 13 residues in the CDR3. V was shortened by 1 base and J by 4 bases, with 5 bases between the two germline ends. The V gene's germline CDR1 is SNHLY and CDR2 FYNNEI. CDR3 in amino acids: CASSEGQNQPQHF. The DNA of the CDR3 is TGTGCCAGCAGTGAAGGACAAAATCAGCCCCAGCATTTT.

The V call is TRBV6-6, the J call TRBJ2-3; no clear D. The V gene lost 2 bases and the J gene lost 2 bases, with 5 bases spanning the gap. Germline CDR1 is MNHNY and CDR2 is SVGAGI (reference sequence). This CDR3 is 13 amino acids long. The CDR3 nucleotides are TGTGCCAGCAGTTACGGGTACACAGATACGCAGTATTTT. The encoded protein is CASSYGYTDTQYF.

The chain employs TRBV9 and TRBJ2-3; D is undetermined. Trimming removed 0 bases from V and 6 bases from J, with 11 bases in between. Germline V gives CDR1 SGDLS, CDR2 YYNGEE. This CDR3 is built from 14 residues. The CDR3 loop is CASSVGTLGDTQYF. CDR3 nucleotide sequence: TGTGCCAGCAGCGTAGGTACCCTCGGGGATACGCAGTATTTT.

The rearrangement joins TRBV28 to TRBJ2-1; 14 bases match TRBD2. Germline CDR1 is MDHEN and CDR2 is SYDVKM. This CDR3 region has 16 residues. J was trimmed by 8 bases and V by 3 bases; bases with no gene match: 6. CDR3 protein: CASSFPGLAGVHEQFF. The CDR3, as DNA: TGTGCCAGCAGTTTCCCGGGACTAGCGGGGGTCCATGAGCAGTTCTTC.

The V call is TRBV4-1, the J call TRBJ1-5; weak D call: TRBD1 (6 bases). V shed 2 bases and J shed 4 bases, with 12 bases lying between them. CDR1 is MGHRA and CDR2 is YSYEKL in the germline V gene. The CDR3 loop spans 15 amino acids. CDR3 coding DNA: TGCGCCAGCAGCCAACATAGACAGGAAAATCAGCCCCAGCATTTT. It codes for CASSQHRQENQPQHF.

The rearrangement uses TRBV5-1 and TRBJ2-7; perhaps D is TRBD1 or TRBD2 (6 bases each). The germline V gene has CDR1 SGHRS and CDR2 YFSETQ. V was trimmed by 1 base and J by 0 bases, leaving 14 bases between them. The CDR3 has 16 residues. CDR3 sequence reads: CASSLPGAGSSYEQYF. CDR3 coding DNA: TGCGCCAGCAGCTTGCCGGGGGCGGGCAGCTCCTACGAGCAGTACTTC.

The V call is TRBV27, the J call TRBJ1-3; the match to TRBD1 covers 8 bases. The V gene end was trimmed by 2 bases and the J gene end by 0 bases; junction bases not matched to a gene: 9. The CDR3 sequence is 18 residues long. The germline V gene encodes CDR1 MNHEY and CDR2 SMNVEV (reference sequence). CDR3 sequence: CASSLGQGYSNSGNTIYF. The CDR3, as DNA: TGTGCCAGCAGTTTAGGACAGGGCTACTCCAACTCTGGAAACACCATATATTTT.

The chain is built from TRBV7-6 and TRBJ1-1; D gene uncertain. V shed 0 bases and J shed 2 bases, with 13 bases lying between them. The CDR3 covers 16 residues. Germline V gene lookup returns CDR1 SGHVS and CDR2 FNYEAQ. This chain's CDR3 is CASSLAFRGKNTEAFF. In DNA form, the CDR3 reads TGTGCCAGCAGCTTAGCGTTTCGGGGAAAAAACACTGAAGCTTTCTTT.

J is TRBJ1-2 and V is TRBV5-1; weak D call: TRBD1 (5 bases). The CDR3 extends over 14 amino acids. Germline CDR1 and CDR2: SGHRS and YFSETQ. Trimming left V 5 bases short and J 0 bases short, with 11 bases between. The CDR3 DNA is TGCGCCAGCAGACAGGTGTCCACTAACTATGGCTACACCTTC. It encodes CASRQVSTNYGYTF.

The chain combines TRBV12-5 with TRBJ2-1; TRBD1 matches at 7 bases. This CDR3 comprises 14 residues. Unmatched junction bases numbered 6, after V lost 1 base and J lost 9 bases. The germline V gene encodes CDR1 LGHNT and CDR2 FRNRAP. The CDR3 loop is CASGLADRDSEQFF. For the CDR3, the DNA is TGTGCTAGTGGTTTGGCAGACAGGGACAGTGAGCAGTTCTTC.

This clone has a single count. This sequence joins TRBV6-5 and TRBJ2-7; 7 bases match TRBD1. V shed 8 bases, J shed 4 bases, and the junction held 14 bases outside the gene matches. The CDR3 is 15 amino acids. CDR1 and CDR2 (germline): MNHEY, SVGAGI. The CDR3 protein is CASSRGQPLYYEQYF. In DNA, the CDR3 is TGTGCCAGCTCTCGGGGACAGCCTTTATATTACGAGCAGTACTTC.

This clone was seen once. The sample has other DNA sequences that encode this CDR3 too. The V call is TRBV7-8, the J call TRBJ1-5, with D perhaps TRBD1 (5 bases). The CDR3 loop spans 15 amino acids. Deletions cut 1 base from V and 3 bases from J, with 10 bases between. Germline CDR1 is SGHVS and CDR2 is FQNEAQ. The CDR3 reads CASSLVPGNNQPQHF. DNA of the CDR3: TGTGCCAGCAGCTTAGTGCCAGGGAACAATCAGCCCCAGCATTTT.

This clone is medium-sized. This chain joins TRBV2 and TRBJ1-5; D uncertain. Per germline, CDR1 SNHLY and CDR2 FYNNEI. Trimming pared 3 bases from V and 1 base from J, leaving 10 bases between. This CDR3 is 15 amino acids long. The CDR3 reads CASSEAVTSNQPQHF. CDR3 in DNA: TGTGCCAGCAGTGAGGCAGTCACCAGCAATCAGCCCCAGCATTTT.

The chain has TRBV2 and TRBJ1-5; D perhaps matches TRBD1 (5 bases). V was clipped by 8 bases and J by 9 bases, with 17 bases between them. Germline V gene data show CDR1 as SNHLY and CDR2 as FYNNEI. The CDR3 is 13 residues long. The CDR3 nucleotides read TGTGCCAGCGGAAGCATGGGGGGTCCGCCCCAGCATTTT. Its translation is CASGSMGGPPQHF.

J is TRBJ1-4 and V is TRBV18; TRBD1 matches at 8 bases. Unmatched junction bases numbered 9, after V lost 3 bases and J lost 0 bases. Per germline, CDR1 KGHSH and CDR2 LQKENI. The CDR3 spans 18 residues. CDR3: CASSPPGTGVATNEKLFF. CDR3 nucleotide sequence: TGTGCCAGCTCACCCCCCGGGACAGGAGTTGCAACTAATGAAAAACTGTTTTTT.

The CDR3 DNA reads TGTGCCAGCAGTCTTAGCGGGGGGCAAGAGACCCAGTACTTC. The encoded protein is CASSLSGGQETQYF. The rearrangement joins TRBV7-2 to TRBJ2-5; TRBD2 matches at 10 bases. This CDR3 has 14 residues. With V trimmed by 6 bases and J by 2 bases, 3 bases remained unmatched. Germline loops: CDR1 SGHTA, CDR2 FQGNSA.

The gene calls are TRBV29-1 and TRBJ1-2, with D tentatively TRBD1 (6 bases). This CDR3 is built from 11 residues. The germline V and J ends were trimmed by 6 bases and 7 bases, with 12 bases remaining between them. Looked up from germline, CDR1 is SQVTM and CDR2 is ANQGSEA. CDR3 amino acids: CSVDLRGGYTF. The CDR3 DNA is TGCAGCGTCGACCTCAGGGGTGGCTACACCTTC.

This sequence joins TRBV6-5 and TRBJ2-3; the match to TRBD1 covers 7 bases. The CDR3 length is 13 residues. Germline V gives CDR1 MNHEY, CDR2 SVGAGI. The V segment lost 9 bases and the J segment 4 bases; nucleotides outside the gene matches: 7. The CDR3 nucleotides are TGTGCCAGTAGTAAGGGGGCCCCAGATACGCAGTATTTT. Translating gives CASSKGAPDTQYF.

The V call is TRBV27, the J call TRBJ2-7; tentatively, D is TRBD2 (6 bases). With 6 bases removed from V and 0 bases from J, the gap between germline ends came to 15 bases. The CDR3 is 15 amino acids. Germline values: CDR1 MNHEY, CDR2 SMNVEV (reference sequence). The CDR3 DNA follows: TGTGCCAGCAGCCCCGCGGGGCGGGGCTCCTACGAGCAGTACGTC. It translates to CASSPAGRGSYEQYV.

The gene calls are TRBV4-1 and TRBJ2-2; D is perhaps TRBD1 or TRBD2 (5 bases each). Trimming removed 4 bases from V and 6 bases from J, with 15 bases in between. Germline V gene lookup returns CDR1 MGHRA and CDR2 YSYEKL. The CDR3 is 15 amino acids. CDR3 residues: CASSPKGTGAGELFF. DNA for the CDR3: TGCGCCAGCAGCCCGAAGGGGACCGGGGCCGGGGAGCTGTTTTTT.

This rearrangement joins TRBV6-1 to TRBJ1-1; D is possibly TRBD1 (6 bases). V shed 4 bases and J shed 3 bases, with 18 bases lying between them. The germline V gene has CDR1 MNHNS and CDR2 SASEGT. The CDR3 is 16 residues long. CDR3 DNA sequence: TGTGCCAGCAGTGTCTCAGGGGAGGGGAAGTACACTGAAGCTTTCTTT. It specifies CASSVSGEGKYTEAFF.

The gene calls are TRBV11-1 and TRBJ2-2; D not resolved. CDR1 SGHAT and CDR2 FQDESV come from the germline V gene (reference sequence). This CDR3 comprises 14 residues. V was trimmed by 2 bases and J by 1 base, leaving 5 bases between them. CDR3 sequence (DNA): TGTGCCAGCAGCTTATCCGGGAACACCGGGGAGCTGTTTTTT. It yields the protein CASSLSGNTGELFF.

The chain joins TRBV12-3 or TRBV12-4 to TRBJ1-1, with a weak D call TRBD1 (5 bases). V was cut by 5 bases and J by 2 bases, with 9 bases left in between. The CDR3 loop spans 13 amino acids. CDR3 region: CASSRQGNTEAFF. CDR3 bases: TGTGCCAGCAGTAGGCAGGGAAACACTGAAGCTTTCTTT.

The chain combines TRBV29-1 with TRBJ1-1, with a tentative D call TRBD1 (5 bases). V lost 7 bases to trimming and J lost 1 base, with 13 bases between them. The length of the CDR3 is 13 residues. The germline V gene encodes CDR1 SQVTM and CDR2 ANQGSEA. The CDR3 DNA sequence: TGCAGCGCTACGGGACTGAGGAACACTGAAGCTTTCTTT. This codes for CSATGLRNTEAFF.

The chain couples TRBV11-2 to TRBJ1-1; unclear D gene. V gave up 1 base and J gave up 8 bases, with 11 bases separating them. The CDR3 has 13 amino acids. Germline V gene sequence: CDR1 SGHAT, CDR2 FQNNGV. CDR3 protein: CASSLGALAEAFF. The CDR3 DNA sequence: TGTGCCAGCAGCTTAGGGGCCCTCGCAGAAGCTTTCTTT.